This T cell receptor (beta chain) was sequenced in a study of CD8+ T cells in alopecia areata. Comment on this clone: Antigen: not known.

CDR1 is GTSNPN, CDR2 SVGIG, per germline (reference sequence). The V and J ends lost 1 base and 2 bases, in that order; junction bases with no gene match: 18. This CDR3 contains 20 residues. General study points: Mice gave a clearer picture of TCR sharing than patients did, possibly for HLA-related reasons. Lesional scalp, especially alopecia totalis/universalis, showed higher clonality than normal scalp.

Sequencing templates came from extracted RNA that was reverse transcribed into cDNA. Here immunoSEQ multiplex PCR was the method, and the copy in TCRdb shows in-frame clones only, minus some. The table lists about 140,000 clones, approximately 60% of them singletons. This TCR derives from a human donor in good health. The sequencing input was CD8+ T cells sorted from blood. The V gene is TRBV30, the J gene TRBJ2-7, with 12 bases that match TRBD2. DNA for the CDR3: TGTGCCTGGAGTGACACCGATCGTTGGCTAGCGGGAGGGCCAGCCTACGAGCAGTACTTC. Translating gives CAWSDTDRWLAGGPAYEQYF.